What follows are 17 T cell receptor beta chains derived from one specimen sequenced in a study of metastatic and nonmetastatic thyroid tumors. Before thyroid surgery, none of the patients had received any treatment. TCRdb re-called clones from the PCR reads using MiXCR. The data contain around 15,000 clones, 33% of them singletons. The sequencing sample was made of tumor tissue. These receptors were taken from a male donor with papillary thyroid cancer or a benign thyroid nodule (not recorded which). Some clones in this sample may be carry-over from other donors' samples.

The CDR3 loop is CASRDSYEQYF. The CDR3 bases are TGTGCCAGCCGGGACAGCTACGAGCAGTACTTC. The chain is built from TRBV6-1 and TRBJ2-7; the match to TRBD1 covers 7 bases. J gave up 3 bases and V 8 bases, and 1 base lay outside the gene matches. Germline loops: CDR1 MNHNS, CDR2 SASEGT. The CDR3 length is 11 residues.

The chain is built from TRBV11-3 and TRBJ2-7; D is possibly TRBD2 (6 bases). Germline V gene data show CDR1 as SGHNT and CDR2 as YENEEA. This CDR3 region has 15 residues. The V end lost 6 bases, the J end lost 4 bases, and 19 bases lay between the germline ends. CDR3 sequence: CASSLTGVSVYEQYF. The CDR3 DNA reads as TGTGCCAGCAGTCTTACGGGGGTCAGCGTTTACGAGCAGTACTTC.

By sample fraction, this clone is medium-sized. The genes are TRBV24-1 and TRBJ1-5; no clear D. This CDR3 spans 13 amino acids. From germline, CDR1 is KGHDR and CDR2 SFDVKD. Trimming shortened V by 4 bases and J by 7 bases, and 10 bases separated the two germline ends. The CDR3 region is CATSDKNWQPQHF. CDR3 in DNA: TGTGCCACCAGTGACAAAAATTGGCAGCCCCAGCATTTT.

Within the sample, this clone is medium-sized (0.01 to 0.1%). The chain joins TRBV6-2 or TRBV6-3 to TRBJ2-7, with D unclear. There are 13 residues in the CDR3. Trimming took 5 bases from V and 2 from J, leaving 10 bases between them. Germline V gene lookup returns CDR1 MNHEY and CDR2 SVGEGT. The chain's CDR3 is CASSPTVTYEQYF. In nucleotides, the CDR3 is TGTGCCAGCAGTCCCACGGTTACCTACGAGCAGTACTTC.

The chain is built from TRBV11-2 and TRBJ2-7, with D possibly being TRBD2 (5 bases). V was cut by 2 bases and J by 5 bases, with 13 bases left in between. Germline assignment: CDR1 SGHAT and CDR2 FQNNGV. The length of the CDR3 is 14 residues. CDR3 nucleotides: TGTGCCAGCAGCTTAAAGCCGGCAGCGGACGAGCAGTACTTC. This gives the protein CASSLKPAADEQYF.

This clone appeared many times. This chain connects TRBV10-3 to TRBJ1-2; no clear D. V was pared by 8 bases and J by 3 bases, with 10 bases between. CDR1 and CDR2 (germline): ENHRY, SYGVKD. The CDR3 contains 12 residues. CDR3 in amino acids: CAIQIPDYGYTF. The CDR3 coding sequence is TGTGCCATCCAAATACCTGACTATGGCTACACCTTC.

This clone has at least ten counts. V is TRBV5-1 and J is TRBJ2-3, with D possibly matching TRBD2 (6 bases). V was trimmed by 0 bases and J by 4 bases, leaving 9 bases between them. CDR3 length: 14 residues. CDR1 and CDR2 (germline): SGHRS, YFSETQ. CDR3 sequence: CASSLGTGADTQYF. CDR3 DNA: TGCGCCAGCAGCTTGGGTACGGGGGCAGATACGCAGTATTTT.

At least ten counts were recorded for this clone. V gene TRBV6-2 or TRBV6-3 combines with J gene TRBJ1-1; 10 bases are shared with TRBD1. The V gene end was trimmed by 7 bases and the J gene end by 4 bases; junction bases not matched to a gene: 9. The germline CDR1 and CDR2 sequences are MNHEY and SVGEGT. The CDR3 covers 15 residues. In DNA form, the CDR3 reads TGTGCCAGCACCCTGACAGGGGGCATCGGCACTGAAGCTTTCTTT. Translated, it gives CASTLTGGIGTEAFF.

This clone was counted once. The gene calls are TRBV3-1 and TRBJ1-2; 8 bases map to TRBD1. The V and J ends lost 4 bases and 4 bases, in that order; junction bases with no gene match: 8. CDR3 length equals 15 residues. Germline CDR1 LGHDT, CDR2 YNNKEL (reference sequence). CDR3 in amino acids: CASSLSDRALYGYTF. CDR3 in DNA: TGTGCCAGCAGCCTTTCGGACAGGGCCCTCTATGGCTACACCTTC.

This CDR3 reads CAISGTGTSGRAYEQYF. In DNA, the CDR3 is TGTGCCATCAGTGGAACCGGGACTAGCGGGAGGGCCTACGAGCAGTACTTC. V is TRBV10-3 and J is TRBJ2-7, with 16 bases fitting TRBD2. The junction had 5 bases not matched to a gene; V was cut back by 4 bases and J by 2 bases. CDR1 ENHRY and CDR2 SYGVKD come from the germline V gene. This CDR3 has 17 residues.

This chain uses TRBV20-1 with TRBJ1-2; D gene uncertain. The CDR3 contains 13 residues. Germline-derived CDR1 and CDR2 are DFQATT and SNEGSKA (reference sequence). Deletions cut 6 bases from V and 3 bases from J, with 14 bases between. The CDR3: CSARPVRHYGYTF. Here the CDR3 DNA reads TGCAGTGCCAGGCCCGTCCGTCACTATGGCTACACCTTC.

This clone was seen ten or more times. This chain joins TRBV10-3 and TRBJ1-2; no clear D. V was clipped by 0 bases and J by 4 bases, with 12 bases between them. Germline CDR1 and CDR2: ENHRY and SYGVKD. The CDR3 is 15 residues long. The CDR3 coding sequence is TGTGCCATCAGTGAGTCCCCCCAAACGGCCTATGGCTACACCTTC. This sequence encodes CAISESPQTAYGYTF.

This clone was observed many times. This rearrangement joins TRBV20-1 to TRBJ1-1; D is perhaps TRBD1 (5 bases). CDR3 size: 17 residues. V was trimmed by 3 bases and J by 3 bases, leaving 23 bases between them. Germline values: CDR1 DFQATT, CDR2 SNEGSKA (reference sequence). The CDR3 DNA sequence: TGCAGTGCTAGCCCCCCGGGTCAGGGAATTTGGGACACTGAAGCTTTCTTT. Translating it yields CSASPPGQGIWDTEAFF.

The table lists this clone with many counts. This chain links TRBV6-1 with TRBJ2-5; D gene unclear. CDR3 size: 13 residues. Trimming shortened V by 7 bases and J by 5 bases, and 14 bases separated the two germline ends. CDR1 is MNHNS, CDR2 SASEGT, per germline. CDR3 nucleotides: TGTGCCAGCATGAAGACTGCCTCGGAGACCCAGTACTTC. Residues: CASMKTASETQYF.

V is TRBV3-1 and J is TRBJ2-2; D is undetermined. Germline CDR1 LGHDT, CDR2 YNNKEL (reference sequence). The CDR3 length is 11 residues. The V gene lost 2 bases and the J gene lost 6 bases, with 1 base spanning the gap. CDR3 DNA sequence: TGTGCCAGCAGCCAATCCGGGGAGCTGTTTTTT. This encodes CASSQSGELFF.

Ten or more counts support this clone. The chain is built from TRBV6-1 and TRBJ1-2; D possibly corresponds to TRBD1 (5 bases). Per the germline V gene, CDR1 is MNHNS and CDR2 is SASEGT. CDR3 length: 15 amino acids. V was shortened by 5 bases and J by 4 bases, with 17 bases between the two germline ends. The CDR3 coding sequence is TGTGCCAGCAGTCCCCCGGTGGGGCTCGGCTATGGCTACACCTTC. Its protein is CASSPPVGLGYGYTF.

The chain recombines TRBV7-2 with TRBJ2-7; 7 bases agree with TRBD2. Germline V gene data show CDR1 as SGHTA and CDR2 as FQGNSA. The length of the CDR3 is 15 residues. The V gene end was trimmed by 2 bases and the J gene end by 5 bases; junction bases not matched to a gene: 9. The CDR3 DNA reads TGTGCCAGCAGCTTACAGGTCGGGAGGATGAACGAGCAGTACTTC. Its translation is CASSLQVGRMNEQYF.